This T cell receptor (beta chain) came from a study of blood T cell repertoires in COVID-19. V was clipped by 5 bases and J by 1 base; unmatched bases: 5. This CDR3 comprises 15 residues. From germline, CDR1 is SGHTA and CDR2 FQGTGA. Cohort assignment relied on participant-reported clinical history. Original handling: Counts of nucleated cells, estimated from reference gene primer amplification, were obtained. Using immunoSEQ multiplex PCR, the repertoire was profiled, and TCRdb retains in-frame clones only, with some absent. From that table come the V and J calls and clone size; the DNA was used to work out D and trimming. The sample contains 250,000 to 350,000 clones, 90% of which appear only once.

Sequenced sample: PBMCs or T cells enriched from blood (not recorded which). This TCR was recovered from a man aged 55 to 70 who had recovered from COVID-19. The chain carries TRBV7-3 and TRBJ1-1, with 9 bases lining up with TRBD1. CDR3 residues: CASSPRQGENTEAFF. CDR3 bases: TGTGCCAGCAGCCCAAGACAGGGGGAGAACACTGAAGCTTTCTTT.